The T cell receptor beta chain under discussion was sequenced for a study of radiation and T cells in renal cell carcinoma. Time point: baseline pretreatment blood. Treatment: 15 Gy SBRT to primary tumor, nephrectomy 4 weeks later. Radiation-treated patients gave blood at baseline, week 2 and week 4. This renal cell carcinoma was of the clear cell type. This CDR3 is 15 amino acids long. Only a few counts were recorded for this clone. Sequencing used immunoSEQ multiplex PCR; TCRdb keeps in-frame clones, though not all of them. The sample carries 130,000 or so clones, over 65% recorded once. This chain connects TRBV21-1 to TRBJ2-4; the table's D call TRBD2 went unverified against the DNA. TRBV21-1 is listed as a pseudogene. The clonotype originates from a woman between 50 and 59 years old with renal cell carcinoma. The material was blood, obtained from a patient whose treatment included radiotherapy and nephrectomy. The CDR3: CASSRGGLAKNIQYF. Here the CDR3 DNA reads TGTGCCAGCAGCCGAGGAGGGTTGGCCAAAAACATTCAGTACTTC.